This T cell receptor (beta chain) was captured in a study of blood T cell repertoires in COVID-19. Study-level background: Whether acute or convalescent, the COVID-19 samples came from the United States, Italy and Spain. The analysed material was cDNA or gDNA that came from T cells, B-cell-depleted T cells, or PBMCs.

V shed 5 bases, J shed 0 bases, and the junction held 6 bases outside the gene matches. Per germline, CDR1 SGHNT and CDR2 YYREEE (reference sequence). The CDR3 is made up of 15 amino acids. Original processing notes: Cell counts per sample came from amplifying reference gene primers. The table came from immunoSEQ multiplex PCR; TCRdb's copy has only in-frame clones and leaves some out. From that table come the V and J calls and clone size; the DNA was used to work out D and trimming. Of 60,000 to 75,000 clones in the sample, 70% to 90% are singletons; the top ten hold about a sixth. The sequencing sample was made of peripheral blood. The chain uses TRBV5-4 and TRBJ1-2, with 8 bases matching TRBD1. The source of this sequence is a human donor in a cohort sampled during active COVID-19. CDR3 bases: TGTGCCAGCAGACTGACAGGGGTAACTAACTATGGCTACACCTTC. Amino acids: CASRLTGVTNYGYTF.